What follows are 14 T cell receptor beta chains derived from one specimen sequenced in a study of control samples from healthy donors and cancer patients. The method was immunoSEQ multiplex PCR; TCRdb's version includes in-frame clones alone and lacks a portion of them. The sample holds 170,000 or so clones; around 90% are singletons and the top ten take about 1.4%. The material sequenced was blood. Every receptor here comes from a man aged 25 to 40 in good health.

This rearrangement joins TRBV12-5 to TRBJ2-1; D not certain. The CDR3 consists of 13 residues. Germline CDR1 reads LGHNT; CDR2 reads FRNRAP. V gave up 6 bases and J gave up 0 bases, with 6 bases separating them. CDR3 sequence (DNA): TGTGCTAGTGGCCGGACCTCCTACAATGAGCAGTTCTTC. Translation gives CASGRTSYNEQFF.

The J gene is TRBJ2-7, the V gene TRBV27; D tentatively fits TRBD1 or TRBD2 (5 bases each). Deletions cut 5 bases from V and 5 bases from J, with 19 bases between. Germline V CDR1 and CDR2: MNHEY, SMNVEV (reference sequence). The CDR3 is made up of 15 amino acids. The CDR3 sequence: CASSPSGTFRNEQYF. The CDR3 nucleotides are TGTGCCAGCAGTCCCTCAGGGACCTTTCGGAACGAGCAGTACTTC.

To note about this clone: In the same sample, other DNA sequences code for this CDR3. The chain combines TRBV18 with TRBJ1-6; TRBD1 matches 7 bases. Germline CDR1 reads KGHSH; CDR2 reads LQKENI. The CDR3 has 14 amino acids. The V and J ends lost 3 bases and 6 bases, in that order; junction bases with no gene match: 2. CDR3 region: CASSPGQSNSPLHF. CDR3 sequence (DNA): TGTGCCAGCTCACCGGGACAGAGTAATTCACCCCTCCACTTT.

The V call is TRBV7-9, the J call TRBJ1-1, with TRBD1 as a possible D gene (5 bases). Germline loops: CDR1 SEHNR, CDR2 FQNEAQ (reference sequence). CDR3 size: 13 residues. The V end lost 1 base, the J end lost 4 bases, and 7 bases lay between the germline ends. The CDR3: CASSLDRSTEAFF. CDR3 DNA: TGTGCCAGCAGCTTAGACAGGAGCACTGAAGCTTTCTTT.

This clone was recorded a few times. The rearrangement joins TRBV19 to TRBJ1-2, with 7 bases aligning to TRBD1. The V gene's germline CDR1 is LNHDA and CDR2 SQIVND (reference sequence). CDR3 length equals 17 residues. The junction had 18 bases not matched to a gene; V was cut back by 3 bases and J by 8 bases. The DNA for the CDR3 is TGTGCCAGTAGTATCCCCTTCGGACAGGCCTGGAGGGAGGGCTACACCTTC. This codes for CASSIPFGQAWREGYTF.

This sequence joins TRBV7-6 and TRBJ1-2; TRBD1 is a possible D gene (6 bases). The CDR3 is made up of 16 amino acids. Per germline, CDR1 SGHVS and CDR2 FNYEAQ. V was pared by 3 bases and J by 4 bases, with 18 bases between. CDR3 DNA: TGTGCCAGCAGCTTGAATTTGGGACAATCCCTCTATGGCTACACCTTC. Protein sequence: CASSLNLGQSLYGYTF.

In this sample, this clone turned up once. The chain combines TRBV18 with TRBJ2-2; 8 bases match TRBD1. This CDR3 is 15 amino acids long. Looked up from germline, CDR1 is KGHSH and CDR2 is LQKENI. The V segment lost 2 bases and the J segment 4 bases; nucleotides outside the gene matches: 3. CDR3 bases: TGTGCCAGCTCACCATTCGACAGGGGCACCGGGGAGCTGTTTTTT. Its protein product is CASSPFDRGTGELFF.

The chain is built from TRBV5-1 and TRBJ1-6; 8 bases are a match to TRBD1. This CDR3 has 16 amino acids. J gave up 9 bases and V 4 bases, and 12 bases lay outside the gene matches. The germline CDR1 and CDR2 sequences are SGHRS and YFSETQ. This CDR3 reads CASSQGAGGLASPLHF. The CDR3 DNA follows: TGCGCCAGCAGCCAGGGAGCAGGGGGCTTGGCTTCACCCCTCCACTTT.

The chain links TRBV29-1 to TRBJ1-2; TRBD1 matches at 7 bases. CDR1 is SQVTM and CDR2 is ANQGSEA in the germline V gene. The CDR3 is 12 residues long. With 4 bases clipped from V and 8 bases from J, the junction kept 7 bases outside the gene matches. The CDR3 spells CSVAQGTGGYTF. The CDR3 DNA sequence: TGCAGCGTTGCACAGGGGACTGGCGGCTACACCTTC.

This rearrangement joins TRBV2 to TRBJ2-1; 9 bases map to TRBD2. With V trimmed by 7 bases and J by 2 bases, 3 bases remained unmatched. CDR1 SNHLY and CDR2 FYNNEI come from the germline V gene. The CDR3 is made up of 14 amino acids. Written as DNA, the CDR3 is TGTGCCAGCAACCTAGCGGGAACCTACAATGAGCAGTTCTTC. Encoded protein: CASNLAGTYNEQFF.

The V and J genes are TRBV5-1 and TRBJ1-3; 8 positions agree with TRBD1. The trim removed 3 bases at V and 1 base at J, leaving 0 bases unmatched. CDR3 length: 14 amino acids. Germline CDR1 and CDR2: SGHRS and YFSETQ. The CDR3 DNA sequence: TGCGCCAGCAGCTGGGACAGGTCTGGAAACACCATATATTTT. As protein: CASSWDRSGNTIYF. The variable domain in full, completed from reference TRBV5-1 and TRBJ1-3, reads KAGVTQTPRYLIKTRGQQVTLSCSPISGHRSVSWYQQTPGQGLQFLFEYFSETQRNKGNFPGRFSGRQFSNSRSEMNVSTLELGDSALYLCASSWDRSGNTIYFGEGSWLTVV.

The CDR3 bases are TGTGCCAGCAGTGAAGGAGGGGCGCGAACAGATACGCAGTATTTT. It codes for CASSEGGARTDTQYF. The rearrangement joins TRBV25-1 to TRBJ2-3; D might be TRBD2 (6 bases). CDR1 is MGHDK and CDR2 is SYGVNS in the germline V gene. V was pared by 2 bases and J by 3 bases, with 12 bases between. The CDR3 is 15 residues long.

The chain carries TRBV2 and TRBJ1-3, with a tentative D call TRBD1 (5 bases). Trimming pared 10 bases from V and 11 bases from J, leaving 15 bases between. This CDR3 region has 11 residues. Germline V CDR1 and CDR2: SNHLY, FYNNEI. CDR3 in amino acids: CATRVASSIYF. The CDR3 DNA sequence: TGTGCCACCAGGGTGGCTAGCTCCATATATTTT.

The chain recombines TRBV15 with TRBJ1-1; 11 nucleotides align to TRBD1. Unmatched junction bases numbered 6, after V lost 1 base and J lost 11 bases. Germline CDR1 LNHNV, CDR2 YYDKDF (reference sequence). This CDR3 has 14 amino acids. The CDR3 here is CATSRAGQGVVAFF. CDR3 bases: TGTGCCACCAGCAGAGCGGGACAGGGGGTAGTTGCTTTCTTT.